The clone carrying this T cell receptor (beta chain) has just a few counts. TCRdb called the 5' RACE reads again in MiXCR, with one record for every CDR3 protein. The sample has approximately 38,000 distinct CDR3 sequences, about 4.9% seen once. This entry comes from a study of early T cells in non-severe SARS-CoV-2 infection. Study-level background: Sequencing of unsorted whole blood was done on bulk RNA, leaving chains unpaired.

V was cut by 5 bases and J by 2 bases, with 17 bases left in between. The CDR3 sequence is 16 residues long. The germline V gene has CDR1 SGHTA and CDR2 FQGNSA. Material for sequencing was whole blood. The chain joins TRBV7-2 to TRBJ2-3; D gene ambiguous. The clonotype originates from an adult who was a healthcare worker with PCR-confirmed SARS-CoV-2 infection or an uninfected control (not recorded which). Written as DNA, the CDR3 is TGTGCCAGCAGCCCGCAAGCAGGAACGCACACAGATACGCAGTATTTT. As protein: CASSPQAGTHTDTQYF.